This TCR beta chain was identified in a study of shared clonotypes between healthy human individuals. The table came from immunoSEQ multiplex PCR; TCRdb's copy has only in-frame clones and leaves some out. The repertoire holds 2,100,000 or so clones, with nearly 97% as singletons. Nashville, Tennessee was home to all donors, each a Caucasian adult. A CD45RA-negative memory subset and a CD45RA+ naive subset were separated from the CD4+ cells. Sequencing used naive CD4+ T cells sorted from blood. Subset specified: CD45RA+ positively selected. The receptor was derived from a man aged 18 to 30 in good health.

CDR3 coding DNA: TGTGCCAGCAGCGTAGGCGGGACAGGGTCTCAGCCCCAGCATTTT. Its translation: CASSVGGTGSQPQHF. The chain links TRBV9 to TRBJ1-5; 9 bases agree with TRBD1. The CDR3 is 15 amino acids. J lost 6 bases, V lost 0 bases, and 4 bases had no gene match. Germline CDR1 is SGDLS and CDR2 is YYNGEE. Based on the CDR3 plus reference TRBV9 and TRBJ1-5, the full variable domain is DSGVTQTPKHLITATGQRVTLRCSPRSGDLSVYWYQQSLDQGLQFLIQYYNGEERAKGNILERFSAQQFPDLHSELNLSSLELGDSALYFCASSVGGTGSQPQHFGDGTRLSIL.